The rows below give T cell receptor beta chains drawn from one sample of a study of T cells in Graves' hyperthyroidism and ophthalmopathy. MiXCR, run by TCRdb on the multiplex PCR reads, gives a single entry per CDR3 protein. This table has under 400,000 distinct CDR3 sequences, around 14% appearing once. The sample comprised blood. Every receptor here comes from a woman between 18 and 29 years old with Graves' hyperthyroidism that later progressed to Graves' ophthalmopathy. CDR3s include the opening cysteine and the closing phenylalanine or tryptophan. Only part of the rows carry a size: once, few, many, or a class if the clone is expanded.

clone_size v_call cdr3_aa
many TRBV5-1 CASSLQGHQETQYF
many TRBV11-2 CASSSRPGGDTQYF
. TRBV5-8 CASSLGTATGDEQFF
few TRBV6-1 CASSGSRATVGRLYNQPQHF
few TRBV29-1 CSASAGEGNTIYF
many TRBV20-1 CSARDPLGYTF
few TRBV20-1 CSARDGGSKETQYF
few TRBV28 CASSLGGGRDGYTF
. TRBV4-1 CASSQGSGRAYEQYF
few TRBV7-6 CASSLSLRVGTGELFF
many TRBV28 CASSTDRGQANEKLFF
few TRBV7-9 CASSALLVDEIYEQYF
. TRBV5-6 CASSVTVSSYEQYF
many TRBV12-3/TRBV12-4 CASSRTSGEQYF
few TRBV27 CASSAVPILGAGELFF
few TRBV20-1 CSASAVERAGTDTQYF
many TRBV11-2 CASSAHRDRETEAFF
. TRBV3-1 CASSPIYPPGELFF
few TRBV3-1 CASSQDNYGYTF
many TRBV28 CASSLSYRGHPYEQYF
. TRBV5-1 CASSMDVGKCNEQFF
few TRBV7-6 CASSLDSKAPTSTDTQYF
once TRBV19 CASSIGFTGGLFF
. TRBV19 CASSHLGLAGDLDSYEQYF
. TRBV20-1 CSASLLTGFHYEQYF
many TRBV2 CASPRTGMTYEQYF
. TRBV14 CASSQDFGAVGIHTYNEQFF
many TRBV13 CASSSAVTGLAGGTLRNEQFF
many TRBV20-1 CSAAGTGESGRFFYEQYF
. TRBV7-2 CASSLAGGSGTYNEQFF
many TRBV7-2 CASSPPGLAGAEQYF
. TRBV19 CASSIGPAGELFF
many TRBV18 CASSRTSGSAADTQYF
few TRBV7-6 CASSLDLGQPQHF
few TRBV18 CASSPPSSDTQYF
. TRBV7-2 CASSVGRAEEQFF
. TRBV6-2/TRBV6-3 CASSLTSVHPDTQYF
. TRBV18 CASSRNGQGSQQFF
few TRBV4-2 CASSPLLGSGRLETQYF
. TRBV3-1 CASSQVLVRVAQTQYF
many TRBV27 CASSRTGGGNIQYF
many TRBV28 CASRRHGSGNQPQHF
. TRBV5-4 CASSQPEQGLSTDTQYF
many TRBV6-1 CASSEFPGQGLKNEQYF
. TRBV28 CASSLQGAYSGNTIYF
. TRBV10-3 CAIPPSTGPRFNTEAFF
. TRBV9 CASSSVGSDNTGELFF
few TRBV4-1 CASSLSDSFNYGYTF
many TRBV5-1 CASSLAGAANEQFF
many TRBV28 CASSFLTGNNEKLFF
many TRBV20-1 CSARPKWSWGETQYF
many TRBV20-1 CSAQEVRVQEQYF
few TRBV20-1 CSARDGSSSYNEQFF
many TRBV20-1 CSATDRGRVSTDTQYF
few TRBV3-1 CASSVGTSGINEQFF
many TRBV7-3 CASSSGVASTDTQYF
many TRBV2 CASSVKAIIEAGGPKNIQYF